This TCR beta chain was retrieved from a study of blood T cell repertoires in COVID-19. The data were produced by immunoSEQ multiplex PCR, yet TCRdb's version contains in-frame clones alone and is incomplete. Among about 140,000 clones listed, around three quarters were seen once. This CDR3 is built from 16 residues. V was cut by 5 bases and J by 0 bases, with 16 bases left in between. Germline V gene sequence: CDR1 SGHNT, CDR2 YENEEA. This sequence originates from a man aged 45-65 years with acute or convalescent COVID-19. Sequencing was performed on peripheral blood. V and J are TRBV11-3 and TRBJ1-2; D possibly corresponds to TRBD1 (6 bases). The CDR3 spells CASSEYGQYTNYGYTF. CDR3 coding DNA: TGTGCCAGCAGCGAATATGGACAGTATACTAACTATGGCTACACCTTC.